Listed here are 8 T cell receptor beta chains from one sample, sequenced in a study of cytomegalovirus exposure and HLA in healthy donors. This PCR relied on a set of 60 Vbeta primers and 13 Jbeta primers. Clones were sequenced by immunoSEQ multiplex PCR, and TCRdb holds only the in-frame ones, with some missing. The data contain fewer than 200,000 clones, approximately 86% of them singletons. Source material: PBMCs. These receptors all stem from a male donor in good health and CMV-seronegative.

V usage is TRBV5-6 and J usage is TRBJ1-1, with D unresolved. Germline V lookup: CDR1 SGHDT, CDR2 YYEEEE. V lost 0 bases to trimming and J lost 0 bases, with 6 bases between them. The CDR3 has 14 residues. CDR3 coding DNA: TGTGCCAGCAGCTTGGCGGTGGTGAACACTGAAGCTTTCTTT. Amino acid sequence: CASSLAVVNTEAFF.

This clone was seen only a few times. The chain is built from TRBV11-2 and TRBJ2-1, with 9 bases aligning to TRBD1. V shed 6 bases, J shed 12 bases, and the junction held 12 bases outside the gene matches. The germline V gene encodes CDR1 SGHAT and CDR2 FQNNGV. The CDR3 is 14 amino acids. CDR3 DNA sequence: TGTGCCAGCAGTCCCGGGACAGGGTCGCAGGGGCAGTTCTTC. Translation gives CASSPGTGSQGQFF.

In its sample, this clone was seen a few times. This chain uses TRBV30 with TRBJ2-1; D remains unclear. This CDR3 comprises 14 residues. From germline, CDR1 is GTSNPN and CDR2 SVGIG (reference sequence). V was shortened by 3 bases and J by 2 bases, with 11 bases between the two germline ends. CDR3 loop: CAWRSGMAYNEQFF. The CDR3, as DNA: TGTGCCTGGAGATCGGGTATGGCCTACAATGAGCAGTTCTTC.

As concerns this clone: This specimen includes other DNA sequences encoding the same CDR3. The chain couples TRBV27 to TRBJ1-2, with a possible D match to TRBD1 (5 bases). V lost 2 bases and J 8 bases, leaving 12 bases between the germline ends. Germline CDR1 reads MNHEY; CDR2 reads SMNVEV (reference sequence). This CDR3 has 13 residues. The CDR3 nucleotides read TGTGCCAGCAGTTTAGGGCGGGGCTACGGCTACACCTTC. The encoded protein is CASSLGRGYGYTF.

The V gene is TRBV19, the J gene TRBJ1-1, with TRBD1 as a possible D gene (6 bases). This CDR3 has 14 residues. The V end was cut by 3 bases, the J end by 1 base, with 9 bases between. The germline CDR1 and CDR2 sequences are LNHDA and SQIVND (reference sequence). CDR3 sequence: CASSIADRNTEAFF. The CDR3 nucleotides read TGTGCCAGTAGTATCGCGGACAGGAACACTGAAGCTTTCTTT.

This clone has more than one count but fewer than ten. The genes are TRBV6-1 and TRBJ2-7; the match to TRBD1 covers 7 bases. The CDR3 sequence is 16 residues long. Trimming removed 1 base from V and 5 bases from J; junction bases left unmatched: 11. Germline assignment: CDR1 MNHNS and CDR2 SASEGT. CDR3 sequence: CASSEDIGQARDEQYF. DNA of the CDR3: TGTGCCAGCAGTGAAGATATCGGACAGGCTCGGGACGAGCAGTACTTC.

The chain recombines TRBV4-3 with TRBJ2-7; 13 nucleotides align to TRBD2. V trimming: 3 bases; J trimming: 4 bases; junction bases outside the gene matches: 3. The germline CDR1 and CDR2 sequences are LGHNA and YSLEER. This CDR3 is 15 amino acids long. The CDR3 protein is CASSQTSGRNYEQYF. As DNA, the CDR3 is TGCGCCAGCAGCCAGACTAGCGGGAGGAATTACGAGCAGTACTTC.

The chain combines TRBV18 with TRBJ2-2, with 7 bases aligning to TRBD1. Germline CDR1 is KGHSH and CDR2 is LQKENI. The CDR3 length is 17 residues. V gave up 3 bases and J gave up 4 bases; unmatched junction bases: 11. CDR3 in amino acids: CASSPVAGRQGTGELFF. The CDR3 bases are TGTGCCAGCTCACCTGTCGCAGGCAGACAGGGCACCGGGGAGCTGTTTTTT.